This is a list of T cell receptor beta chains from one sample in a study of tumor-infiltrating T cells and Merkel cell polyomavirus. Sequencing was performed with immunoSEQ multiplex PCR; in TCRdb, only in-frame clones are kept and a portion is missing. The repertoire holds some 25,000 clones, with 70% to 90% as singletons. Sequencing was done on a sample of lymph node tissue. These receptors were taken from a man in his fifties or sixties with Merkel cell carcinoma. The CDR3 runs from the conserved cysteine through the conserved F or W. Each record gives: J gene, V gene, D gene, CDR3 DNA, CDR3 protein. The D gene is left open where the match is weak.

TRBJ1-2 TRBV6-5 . TGTGCCAGCAGTTCGGGGGAAAAGGACACCTTC CASSSGEKDTF
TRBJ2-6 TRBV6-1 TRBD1 TGTGCCAGCAGTGCCAGGGGGTCTGGGGCCAACGTCCTGACTTTC CASSARGSGANVLTF
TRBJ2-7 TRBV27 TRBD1 TGTGCCAGCAGCTGGGGGACAGGGACGAGCGAGCAGTACTTC CASSWGTGTSEQYF
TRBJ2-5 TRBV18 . TGTGCCAGCTCACTGCGGGACTTCCAAGAGGCCCAGTACTTC CASSLRDFQEAQYF
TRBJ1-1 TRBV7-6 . TGTGCCAGCAGCTTAGCGGAACAGGGAGAAGCTTTCTTT CASSLAEQGEAFF
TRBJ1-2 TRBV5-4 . TGTGCCAGCAGCTTGGAGGGGGATACCGATTATGGCTACACCTTC CASSLEGDTDYGYTF
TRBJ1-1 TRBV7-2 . TGTGCCAGCAGCACCAGAAGGAACACTGAAGCTTTCTTT CASSTRRNTEAFF
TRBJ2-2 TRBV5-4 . TGTGCCAGCAGCTTGAGGGGGGGTTTGAGCACCGGGGAGCTGTTTTTT CASSLRGGLSTGELFF
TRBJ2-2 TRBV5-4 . TGTGCCAGCAGCTTGGATCCCGACAGTTACACCGGGGAGCTGTTTTTT CASSLDPDSYTGELFF
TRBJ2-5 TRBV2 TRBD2 TGTGCCAGCACGACTAGCGGGGGTTGGGAGACCCAGTACTTC CASTTSGGWETQYF